The rows below give T cell receptor beta chains drawn from one sample of a study of human T cells and chemical hapten exposure. TCRdb passed the RACE reads through MiXCR, listing each CDR3 protein once. The profile shows some 90,000 distinct CDR3 sequences, 8.5% of them singletons. The specimen was whole blood, collected in connection with sensitization to the hapten diphenylcyclopropenone (DPC). The origin of the receptors is a man aged 35-49 years with alopecia areata. Some clones in this sample may be carry-over from other donors' samples. The CDR3 runs from the conserved cysteine through the conserved F or W. The D gene is left open where the match is weak. A clone size is listed for some rows: how often the clone was seen (once, few, many), or a class if it is expanded.

D	V	J	size	length	CDR3	DNA
-	TRBV7-2	TRBJ2-2	many	14	CASSDQGYTGELFF	TGTGCCAGCAGCGACCAGGGGTACACCGGGGAGCTGTTTTTT
-	TRBV6-5	TRBJ1-5	-	14	CASSATSSNQPQHF	TGTGCCAGCAGCGCGACAAGTAGCAATCAGCCCCAGCATTTT
TRBD2	TRBV3-1	TRBJ2-3	-	15	CASSPTSASTDTQYF	TGTGCCAGCAGCCCCACTAGCGCCAGCACAGATACGCAGTATTTT
-	TRBV14	TRBJ2-3	many	18	CASSQETGLPGLTDTQYF	TGTGCCAGCAGCCAAGAGACGGGGCTTCCGGGACTCACAGATACGCAGTATTTT
-	TRBV7-9	TRBJ2-7	once	12	CAGSLGTYEQYF	TGTGCCGGCAGCTTAGGCACCTACGAGCAGTACTTC
-	TRBV27	TRBJ2-3	-	13	CASSEGQPDTQYF	TGTGCCAGCAGCGAAGGACAGCCAGATACGCAGTATTTT
TRBD2	TRBV7-9	TRBJ2-7	-	15	CASSPPLGRAHEQYF	TGTGCCAGCAGCCCTCCCCTTGGGAGGGCCCACGAGCAGTACTTC
TRBD2	TRBV18	TRBJ2-1	many	13	CASSGTSGRAEFF	TGTGCCAGCTCAGGGACTAGCGGGAGGGCCGAGTTCTTC
TRBD1	TRBV14	TRBJ1-1	many	17	CASSQERTGVKDTEAFF	TGTGCCAGCAGCCAAGAGCGGACAGGGGTTAAGGACACTGAAGCTTTCTTT
-	TRBV4-2	TRBJ2-5	-	18	CASSQGGLAEGFQETQYF	TGTGCCAGCAGCCAGGGGGGCCTAGCGGAGGGGTTCCAAGAGACCCAGTACTTC
-	TRBV24-1	TRBJ2-4	medium-sized	12	CATSDQTSLQYF	TGTGCCACCAGTGACCAAACGTCGCTTCAGTACTTC
-	TRBV28	TRBJ1-5	-	18	CASSPRSGGATAGQPQHF	TGTGCCAGCAGTCCCCGTTCCGGCGGGGCTACGGCGGGTCAGCCCCAGCATTTT
TRBD1	TRBV4-2	TRBJ1-3	many	15	CATRTGGISGNTIYF	TGTGCCACGAGAACAGGGGGAATCTCTGGAAACACCATATATTTT
-	TRBV6-2/TRBV6-3	TRBJ1-6	-	15	CASGPTSSYNSPLHF	TGTGCCAGTGGACCAACGAGCTCCTATAATTCACCCCTCCACTTT
-	TRBV10-3	TRBJ1-1	many	15	CAISEGRGPNTEAFF	TGTGCCATCAGTGAAGGTCGGGGGCCTAACACTGAAGCTTTCTTT
-	TRBV7-8	TRBJ1-3	many	11	CASSSRNTIYF	TGTGCCAGCAGCTCCCGGAACACCATATATTTT
TRBD2	TRBV7-9	TRBJ2-1	many	13	CASSWGLDNEQFF	TGTGCCAGCAGCTGGGGACTAGACAATGAGCAGTTCTTC
TRBD1	TRBV7-2	TRBJ1-3	few	15	CASTPTGGSGNTIYF	TGTGCCAGCACCCCGACAGGGGGCTCTGGAAACACCATATATTTT
-	TRBV20-1	TRBJ2-3	-	14	CSARAPGVTDTQYF	TGCAGTGCTAGAGCCCCGGGAGTAACAGATACGCAGTATTTT
-	TRBV20-1	TRBJ1-6	many	16	CSARGGGNRANSPLHF	TGCAGTGCTAGAGGGGGGGGAAACAGGGCAAATTCACCCCTCCACTTT
-	TRBV30	TRBJ2-2	many	14	CAWMWGPNTGELFF	TGTGCCTGGATGTGGGGACCGAACACCGGGGAGCTGTTTTTT
TRBD1	TRBV24-1	TRBJ1-1	many	13	CATSRQGSTEAFF	TGTGCCACCAGCCGACAGGGAAGCACTGAAGCTTTCTTT
TRBD2	TRBV12-3/TRBV12-4	TRBJ2-3	many	15	CASSFNLAGKDTQYF	TGTGCCAGCAGTTTTAACCTAGCGGGAAAAGATACGCAGTATTTT
-	TRBV18	TRBJ1-2	few	17	CASSPTPVPTANYGYTF	TGTGCCAGCTCACCAACCCCAGTCCCAACGGCCAACTATGGCTACACCTTC
-	TRBV7-9	TRBJ2-3	many	15	CASSFMSGERDTQYF	TGTGCCAGCAGCTTTATGTCGGGAGAGCGAGATACGCAGTATTTT
-	TRBV7-3	TRBJ2-5	-	14	CASSPDPAQETQYF	TGTGCCAGCAGCCCTGATCCAGCCCAAGAGACCCAGTACTTC
TRBD2	TRBV3-1	TRBJ2-1	many	19	CASSQVAVLSGSRSNEQFF	TGTGCCAGCAGCCAAGTCGCAGTATTAAGCGGGAGTCGGAGCAATGAGCAGTTCTTC
-	TRBV9	TRBJ1-1	few	13	CASSERFAGEAFF	TGTGCCAGCAGCGAACGTTTCGCGGGAGAGGCTTTCTTT
-	TRBV7-2	TRBJ2-4	-	15	CASSLEALAKNIQYF	TGTGCCAGCAGCTTGGAGGCTCTAGCCAAAAACATTCAGTACTTC
-	TRBV20-1	TRBJ2-5	-	14	CSARDRPRGETQYF	TGCAGTGCTAGAGATCGGCCGCGGGGAGAGACCCAGTACTTC
TRBD2	TRBV30	TRBJ2-3	many	14	CAWRLAGSTDTQYF	TGTGCCTGGAGACTAGCGGGCTCCACAGATACGCAGTATTTT
TRBD2	TRBV20-1	TRBJ2-1	-	13	CSAVSGRASEQFF	TGCAGTGCCGTTAGCGGGAGGGCCTCTGAGCAGTTCTTC
TRBD1	TRBV20-1	TRBJ1-1	many	14	CSAPKTGGHTEAFF	TGCAGTGCTCCCAAGACAGGGGGGCACACTGAAGCTTTCTTT
-	TRBV7-9	TRBJ1-2	-	15	CASSDRLHPGYGYTF	TGTGCCAGCAGCGATAGACTACACCCTGGCTATGGCTACACCTTC
-	TRBV7-2	TRBJ1-4	many	17	CASSWTTAGASGEKLFF	TGTGCCAGCAGCTGGACCACGGCGGGGGCCTCAGGGGAAAAACTGTTTTTT
-	TRBV7-9	TRBJ1-2	many	13	CASTQERVYGYTF	TGTGCCAGCACCCAAGAGAGGGTTTATGGCTACACCTTC
TRBD1	TRBV12-3/TRBV12-4	TRBJ2-3	few	16	CASSSRQGASTDTQYF	TGTGCCAGCAGTTCCAGACAGGGGGCTAGCACAGATACGCAGTATTTT
-	TRBV7-2	TRBJ2-5	-	14	CASSLAYYQETQYF	TGTGCCAGCAGCTTAGCGTACTATCAAGAGACCCAGTACTTC
TRBD1	TRBV6-6	TRBJ1-1	-	16	CASTPRQGGAPNEAFF	TGTGCCAGCACCCCGAGGCAAGGGGGCGCGCCCAATGAAGCTTTCTTT
TRBD2	TRBV6-2/TRBV6-3	TRBJ2-5	few	17	CASSTRPGLAGRETQYF	TGTGCCAGCAGTACCCGCCCGGGACTAGCGGGTCGGGAGACCCAGTACTTC
TRBD1	TRBV19	TRBJ2-7	-	14	CASSSGTGPYEQYF	TGTGCCAGTAGTTCCGGGACAGGGCCCTACGAGCAGTACTTC
TRBD1	TRBV27	TRBJ1-1	-	15	CASRPTTTGLTEAFF	TGTGCCAGCAGGCCAACTACGACAGGGCTAACTGAAGCTTTCTTT
TRBD1	TRBV12-3/TRBV12-4	TRBJ2-3	-	15	CASSWGQASTDTQYF	TGTGCCAGCAGTTGGGGACAGGCAAGCACAGATACGCAGTATTTT
-	TRBV29-1	TRBJ2-6	many	12	CSADSGANVLTF	TGCAGCGCCGACTCTGGGGCCAACGTCCTGACTTTC
TRBD1	TRBV7-9	TRBJ1-5	-	15	CASSQGQGRGQPQHF	TGTGCCAGCAGCCAGGGACAGGGGAGGGGTCAGCCCCAGCATTTT
TRBD1	TRBV10-3	TRBJ1-6	-	13	CAIWGQGDSPLHF	TGTGCCATCTGGGGACAGGGGGATTCACCCCTCCACTTT
-	TRBV6-5	TRBJ2-3	many	16	CASSRTGSGSSDTQYF	TGTGCCAGCAGCCGCACAGGGTCAGGGAGCAGCGATACGCAGTATTTT
TRBD2	TRBV6-2/TRBV6-3	TRBJ2-1	-	12	CASSYSRERVFF	TGTGCCAGCAGTTACTCGCGGGAGAGGGTGTTCTTC
TRBD2	TRBV5-1	TRBJ2-1	-	13	CASSPGTSVTGFF	TGCGCCAGCAGTCCAGGGACTAGCGTTACCGGGTTCTTC
-	TRBV20-1	TRBJ2-3	many	17	CSARDLREGTASYTQYF	TGCAGTGCTAGAGATTTAAGGGAAGGGACTGCCTCCTATACGCAGTATTTT
-	TRBV20-1	TRBJ2-1	-	14	CSASPGDGYNEQFF	TGCAGTGCTAGCCCCGGGGACGGATACAATGAGCAGTTCTTC
-	TRBV4-2	TRBJ2-3	many	20	CASSQDRTGASGRFTDTQYF	TGTGCCAGCAGCCAAGATCGTACGGGGGCTAGCGGTAGATTCACAGATACGCAGTATTTT
-	TRBV29-1	TRBJ2-7	-	17	CSVETFGPTFRSYEQYF	TGCAGCGTTGAGACGTTTGGGCCTACATTTCGATCCTACGAGCAGTACTTC
-	TRBV5-4	TRBJ1-1	many	15	CASSSPGMINTEAFF	TGTGCCAGCAGCTCGCCGGGGATGATAAACACTGAAGCTTTCTTT
-	TRBV20-1	TRBJ2-7	few	13	CSAMRQGFDEQYF	TGCAGTGCTATGAGGCAGGGGTTCGACGAGCAGTACTTC